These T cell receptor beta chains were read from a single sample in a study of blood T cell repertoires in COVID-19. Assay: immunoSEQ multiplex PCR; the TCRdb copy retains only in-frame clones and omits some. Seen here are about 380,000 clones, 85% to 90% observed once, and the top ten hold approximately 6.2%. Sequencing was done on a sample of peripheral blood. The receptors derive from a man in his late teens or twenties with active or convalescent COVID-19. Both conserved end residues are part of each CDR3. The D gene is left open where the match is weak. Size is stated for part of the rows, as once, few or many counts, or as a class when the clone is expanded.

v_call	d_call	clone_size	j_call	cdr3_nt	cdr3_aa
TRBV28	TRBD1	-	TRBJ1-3	TGTGCCAGCAGAGTTTTAGGACAGGAAGACTCTGGAAACACCATATATTTT	CASRVLGQEDSGNTIYF
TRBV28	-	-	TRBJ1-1	TGTGCCAGCAGGCCCCCAGGGTTACCTGAAGCTTTCTTT	CASRPPGLPEAFF
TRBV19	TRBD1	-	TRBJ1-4	TGTGCCAGTAGTGTCTGGACAGGCGGGTATGAAAAACTGTTTTTT	CASSVWTGGYEKLFF
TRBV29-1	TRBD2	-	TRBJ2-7	TGCAGCGTTGAAGGACTAGCGGACTACGAGCAGTACTTC	CSVEGLADYEQYF
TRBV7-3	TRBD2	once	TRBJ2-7	TGTGCCAGCAGCCCGGATGGGGGGGATCCCTACGAGCAGTACTTC	CASSPDGGDPYEQYF
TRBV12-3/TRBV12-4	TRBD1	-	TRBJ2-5	TGTGCCAGCAGTTCCTACAGGGGAGAGACCCAGTACTTC	CASSSYRGETQYF
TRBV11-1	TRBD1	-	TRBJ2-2	TGTGCCAGCAGCGCGACTACAGGGGTCGGGGAGCTGTTTTTT	CASSATTGVGELFF
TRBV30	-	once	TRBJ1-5	TGTGCCTGGAGTGTAGGCTCCCGGGATCAGCCCCAGCATTTT	CAWSVGSRDQPQHF
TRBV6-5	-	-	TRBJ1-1	TGTGCCAGCAGTTACTCGCCCGGGGACACTGAAGCTTTCTTT	CASSYSPGDTEAFF
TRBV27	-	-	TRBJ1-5	TGTGCCAGCAGTTTATATTCCGAAAAGGGGGGCAATCAGCCCCAGCATTTT	CASSLYSEKGGNQPQHF
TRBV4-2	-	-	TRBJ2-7	TGTGCCAGCAGCCAAGAAATCGTCGTGACAGACTACGAGCAGTACTTC	CASSQEIVVTDYEQYF
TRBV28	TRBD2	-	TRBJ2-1	TGTGCCAGCAGTACCCTGACTAGCGGGTCCGGGGGAGAGCAGTTCTTC	CASSTLTSGSGGEQFF
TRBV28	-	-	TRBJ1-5	TGTGCCAGCAGGTCATACACAGGGAACAATCAGCCCCAGCATTTT	CASRSYTGNNQPQHF
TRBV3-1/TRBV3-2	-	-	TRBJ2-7	TGTGCCAGCAGCCTCACAGGGGAGCAGTACTTC	CASSLTGEQYF
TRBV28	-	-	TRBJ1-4	TGTGCCAGCAGTACCTGGAGGGAAAAACTGTTTTTT	CASSTWREKLFF
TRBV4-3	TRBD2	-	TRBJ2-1	TGCGCCAGCAGCCAAGAACCCTCAGCGGGGGGGCCCAATGAGCAGTTCTTC	CASSQEPSAGGPNEQFF
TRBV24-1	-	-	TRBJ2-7	TGTGCCACCAGTGACCCTTCGACAGGCTACGAGCAGTACTTC	CATSDPSTGYEQYF
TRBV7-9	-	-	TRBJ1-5	TGTGCCAGCAAGGACGGAGACAGGTCCCATAGCAATCAGCCCCAGCATTTT	CASKDGDRSHSNQPQHF
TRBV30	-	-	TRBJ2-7	TGTGCCTGCAGGCTCCCGACCTCCTACGAGCAGTACTTC	CACRLPTSYEQYF
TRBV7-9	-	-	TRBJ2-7	TGTGCCAGCAGCTTGACAGCCTACGAGCAGTACTTC	CASSLTAYEQYF
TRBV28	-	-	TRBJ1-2	TGTGCCAGCAGCCAACAGGGTACTCGAGGCTACACCTTC	CASSQQGTRGYTF
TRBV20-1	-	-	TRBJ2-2	TGCAGTGCTAGTCGTTTGGTGGGAGGTGGGGCCGGGGAGCTGTTTTTT	CSASRLVGGGAGELFF
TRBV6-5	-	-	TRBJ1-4	TGTGCCAGCAGGGATCGGGATGCAGGTGAAAAACTGTTTTTT	CASRDRDAGEKLFF
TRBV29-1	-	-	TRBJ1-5	TGCAGCGTTGAAGAAGAGGGAGAGCAGCCCCAGCATTTT	CSVEEEGEQPQHF
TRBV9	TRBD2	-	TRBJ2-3	TGTGCCAGCAGCACCGGGACTAGAAGCACAGATACGCAGTATTTT	CASSTGTRSTDTQYF
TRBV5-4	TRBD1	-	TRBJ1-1	TGTGCCAGCATCGCGACAGGGGTCATTGCTTTGAACACTGAAGCTTTCTTT	CASIATGVIALNTEAFF
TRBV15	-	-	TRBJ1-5	TGTGCCACCAGTAGTTCCAGACACAATCAGCCCCAGCATTTT	CATSSSRHNQPQHF
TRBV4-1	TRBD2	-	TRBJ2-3	TGCGCCAGCAGCCAAGATCCTCTAGCGGGGGGAACTAGCACAGATACGCAGTATTTT	CASSQDPLAGGTSTDTQYF
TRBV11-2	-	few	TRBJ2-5	TGTGCCAGCAGACAGGTTCGGTACCAAGAGACCCAGTACTTC	CASRQVRYQETQYF
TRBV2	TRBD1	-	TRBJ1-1	TGTGCCAGCAGTGAAGACGGTCGGGGACAGGGATATTTGACTGAAGCTTTCTTT	CASSEDGRGQGYLTEAFF
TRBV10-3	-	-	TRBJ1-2	TGTGCCATCAGTGAAACAGCTTATGGCTACACCTTC	CAISETAYGYTF